The present entry profiles one T cell receptor beta chain with its context. Its antigen is still unknown. TCRdb's copy holds only in-frame clones and misses some; the assay was immunoSEQ multiplex PCR. The sample has more than 120,000 clones; about 92% are singletons. This record comes from a study of T cell responses to AZD1222 COVID-19 vaccine. General study points: Among vaccine-associated CD4 TCRs, coverage spanned spike, with dominance at 160-218 and 743-854.

This clonotype was sampled from an adult in good health. Sequencing used peripheral blood, obtained on day 0 of AZD1222 vaccination.

CDR3 region: CSVGTQSQETQYF. CDR3 sequence (DNA): TGCAGCGTTGGGACCCAGAGTCAAGAGACCCAGTACTTC. The chain recombines TRBV29-1 with TRBJ2-5, with D hard to call. Trimming left V 4 bases short and J 2 bases short, with 11 bases between. Germline loops: CDR1 SQVTM, CDR2 ANQGSEA. The CDR3 covers 13 residues.